These 5 T cell receptor beta chains were all obtained from the same sample, sequenced in a study of control samples from healthy donors and cancer patients. Measured with immunoSEQ multiplex PCR; TCRdb has only the in-frame clones, and not every one. The sample includes 28,000 or so clones, approximately 85% seen only once; the top ten take about 23%. Sample: PBMCs. The source of these receptors is a man aged 55 to 70 with colorectal cancer.

Judged by abundance, this clone is medium-sized. The chain employs TRBV27 and TRBJ1-2, with TRBD1 identical over 7 bases. The CDR3 has 15 residues. The junction had 11 bases not matched to a gene; V was cut back by 3 bases and J by 7 bases. Per the germline V gene, CDR1 is MNHEY and CDR2 is SMNVEV (reference sequence). CDR3 sequence (DNA): TGTGCCAGCAGTTTCAGACAGGGATCCTCTCGTGGCTACACCTTC. Translated, it gives CASSFRQGSSRGYTF.

Worth noting for this clone: At one of its ends the junction is not consistent with the germline gene, which may arise from a read error. The rearrangement joins TRBV7-9 to TRBJ2-2; 10 nucleotides align to TRBD2. The CDR3 is made up of 16 amino acids. From germline, CDR1 is SEHNR and CDR2 FQNEAQ (reference sequence). In nucleotides, the CDR3 is TGTGCCAGCAGCATAGCGGGGGGCAGTAACACCGGGGAGCTGTTTTTT. It translates to CASSIAGGSNTGELFF.

This rearrangement joins TRBV5-4 to TRBJ1-2, with a weak D call TRBD1 (5 bases). The CDR3 covers 13 residues. Trimming shortened V by 2 bases and J by 4 bases, and 9 bases separated the two germline ends. CDR1 and CDR2 (germline): SGHNT, YYREEE (reference sequence). Here the CDR3 reads CASSFGGTYGYTF. CDR3 DNA sequence: TGTGCCAGCAGCTTCGGGGGGACCTATGGCTACACCTTC.

The V gene is TRBV7-9, the J gene TRBJ2-7; D perhaps matches TRBD1 (6 bases). In germline, CDR1 is SEHNR, CDR2 FQNEAQ (reference sequence). The CDR3 is 16 amino acids. V lost 4 bases and J 4 bases, leaving 20 bases between the germline ends. CDR3: CASSSPTGFAAYEQYV. CDR3 coding DNA: TGTGCCAGCAGCTCCCCCACAGGGTTTGCGGCTTACGAGCAGTACGTC.

The chain recombines TRBV14 with TRBJ1-1; D gene uncertain. The length of the CDR3 is 14 residues. V was trimmed by 0 bases and J by 7 bases, leaving 12 bases between them. Germline V lookup: CDR1 SGHDN, CDR2 FVKESK. CDR3 DNA: TGTGCCAGCAGCCAAGATCTAAGGGCAGGTGAAGCTTTCTTT. This sequence encodes CASSQDLRAGEAFF.